Below, 5 T cell receptor beta chains from the same sample are listed, as sequenced in a study of T cells after yellow fever vaccination. Via MiXCR, TCRdb re-called the 5' RACE reads, giving one row per CDR3 protein. This sample has 280,000 or so distinct CDR3 sequences, with about 10% found just once. The specimen was CD4+ T cells sorted from PBMCs, collected 5 days after the yellow fever booster vaccination. The receptors shown here come from a man in his late teens or twenties who received the YFV17D yellow fever vaccine.

This clonotype occurred many times. This sequence joins TRBV5-1 and TRBJ2-1; 12 bases are shared with TRBD1. Germline values: CDR1 SGHRS, CDR2 YFSETQ. V shed 3 bases, J shed 7 bases, and the junction held 8 bases outside the gene matches. This CDR3 has 16 amino acids. CDR3 sequence: CASSSARDRGRNEQFF. The CDR3 nucleotides are TGCGCCAGCAGCTCTGCGAGGGACAGGGGGCGGAATGAGCAGTTCTTC.

This clonotype was counted at least ten times. The V call is TRBV12-3 or TRBV12-4, the J call TRBJ1-5; D remains ambiguous. V was pared by 3 bases and J by 2 bases, with 8 bases between. The CDR3 is 14 amino acids. CDR3 in DNA: TGTGCCAGCAGTTTTTTAATCGGCAATCAGCCCCAGCATTTT. Amino acid sequence: CASSFLIGNQPQHF.

This clonotype was seen repeatedly, ten times or more. This rearrangement joins TRBV10-3 to TRBJ2-7, with D possibly TRBD2 on 5 matching bases. The CDR3 loop spans 14 amino acids. Germline CDR1 reads ENHRY; CDR2 reads SYGVKD. The ends were cut back, 5 bases at V and 5 bases at J, with 16 bases in the middle. In DNA form, the CDR3 reads TGTGCCATCAGTTTTGGCGCGGGTGTAGACGAGCAGTACTTC. Translation: CAISFGAGVDEQYF.

The table lists this clonotype with many counts. The genes are TRBV6-6 and TRBJ1-5; 8 bases are a match to TRBD1. CDR1 and CDR2 from the germline V gene are MNHNY and SVGAGI (reference sequence). V lost 0 bases to trimming and J lost 3 bases; unmatched junction nucleotides: 7. This CDR3 comprises 17 residues. The CDR3 here is CASSYSGTGGTNQPQHF. CDR3 sequence (DNA): TGTGCCAGCAGTTACTCGGGGACAGGTGGAACCAATCAGCCCCAGCATTTT.

This clonotype was found many times. This chain links TRBV6-6 with TRBJ1-5, with TRBD1 identical over 7 bases. Losses at the gene ends were 9 bases for V and 7 bases for J; bases not matched to a gene: 12. Per the germline V gene, CDR1 is MNHNY and CDR2 is SVGAGI (reference sequence). The CDR3 sequence is 14 residues long. The CDR3 region has the DNA TGTGCCAGTAGAAGGGGGCAGAGCGGACAGCCCCAGCATTTT. As protein: CASRRGQSGQPQHF.